A single T cell receptor (beta chain) is shown here with its context. The sample belongs to a study of sequential checkpoint blockade in melanoma. Study as a whole: Patients were randomized 1:1 to nivolumab-then-ipilimumab or ipilimumab-then-nivolumab first-line.

Germline V CDR1 and CDR2: MGHRA, YSYEKL. The CDR3 loop spans 14 amino acids. Trimming took 5 bases from V and 7 from J; bases not matched to a gene: 8. Produced via immunoSEQ multiplex PCR; TCRdb's table is partial and in-frame only. The sample yields about 10,000 clones, roughly 77% seen once. Treatment reported: randomized to nivolumab then ipilimumab (arm A) or the reverse (arm B). DNA-damaging chemotherapy had not been given to any patient beforehand. Live CD3+CD8+ CD19− CD56− cells were sorted from PBMCs. The receptor was isolated from a human donor with melanoma. Sequenced material: CD8+ T cells sorted from blood (inferred from file names), taken from a patient given nivolumab and ipilimumab in sequence. The chain has TRBV4-1 and TRBJ2-1; TRBD1 agrees at 7 bases. The CDR3 reads CASSYKQGQNEQFF. As DNA, the CDR3 is TGCGCCAGCAGCTATAAACAGGGGCAAAATGAGCAGTTCTTC.